This T cell receptor (beta chain) comes out of a study of T cells in Graves' hyperthyroidism and ophthalmopathy. The overall study: Upon initial diagnosis and before any treatment, peripheral blood was collected. Study results and limitations: Prediction of ophthalmopathy progression came a median approximately 7 months pre-onset. Most thyroid-expanded clonotypes above 0.001 were also found in blood.

TCR beta CDR3 region amplification was performed from RNA transcripts. First-round RT-PCR of the TCR CDR3 relied on the HTBI primer set. TCRdb re-derived calls from the multiplex PCR reads in MiXCR, one entry per CDR3 protein. The sample consists of over 500,000 distinct CDR3 sequences, approximately 16% of them appearing once. Comments on this clonotype: As yet, its antigen is unknown.

Those patients with uncontrolled infection, other autoimmune disease, pregnancy or lactation were excluded. The TCR comes from a woman in her twenties or thirties with Graves' ophthalmopathy. The specimen sequenced was blood.

CDR3 DNA: TGTGCCACGAGCCCAGACGGGATTGGCTACACCTTC. The encoded protein is CATSPDGIGYTF. The chain links TRBV10-3 to TRBJ1-2; D remains unclear. Trimming took 10 bases from V and 7 from J, leaving 16 bases between them. CDR1 and CDR2 from the germline V gene are ENHRY and SYGVKD. This CDR3 spans 12 amino acids.